Included here is one T cell receptor beta chain sequence, with context. As processed by the authors: Estimation of nucleated cell counts was performed using reference gene primer amplification. Assay: immunoSEQ multiplex PCR; the TCRdb copy retains only in-frame clones and omits some. The V and J calls and clone size are taken from that table; D and trimming were inferred from the DNA. The table includes about 74,000 clones, under 95% detected once. This record comes from a study of blood T cell repertoires in COVID-19. Study-level information: The United States, Italy and Spain supplied acute and convalescent COVID-19 samples. T cells, B-cell-depleted T cells, or PBMCs provided the cDNA or gDNA that served as material.

The origin of this receptor is a human donor in a cohort sampled during active COVID-19. Material for sequencing was peripheral blood.

DNA of the CDR3: TGTGCCAGTAGTCCCACCCGGGACAGGGTCTACGAGCAGTACTTC. It yields the protein CASSPTRDRVYEQYF. V usage is TRBV19 and J usage is TRBJ2-7; TRBD1 matches at 9 bases. Germline CDR1 LNHDA, CDR2 SQIVND (reference sequence). V was pared by 5 bases and J by 3 bases, with 8 bases of the junction left unmatched. The length of the CDR3 is 15 residues. The complete variable domain, with remaining parts taken from reference TRBV19 and TRBJ2-7, reads DGGITQSPKYLFRKEGQNVTLSCEQNLNHDAMYWYRQDPGQGLRLIYYSQIVNDFQKGDIAEGYSVSREKKESFPLTVTSAQKNPTAFYLCASSPTRDRVYEQYFGPGTRLTVT.